The clone carrying this T cell receptor (beta chain) was recorded at least ten times. Its antigen is unknown. This record comes from a study of Graves' ophthalmopathy and Graves' hyperthyroidism. General study points: The model predicted ophthalmopathy progression with 70.59% sensitivity and around 72% specificity.

V was trimmed by 6 bases and J by 0 bases, leaving 17 bases between them. Germline V gene sequence: CDR1 GTSNPN, CDR2 SVGIG (reference sequence). CDR3 size: 15 residues. Amplification of the TCR beta CDR3 regions used RNA transcripts (as template). HTBI-primed RT-PCR formed the first round, and a multiplex PCR formed the second. TCRdb processed the multiplex PCR reads anew with MiXCR; each CDR3 protein has one entry. The data show approximately 480,000 distinct CDR3 sequences, roughly 14% seen once. The sequence came from a young woman with Graves' ophthalmopathy. The chain is built from TRBV30 and TRBJ1-1; unclear D gene. The specimen was blood. As DNA, the CDR3 is TGTGCCTGCACATCCTTCTATAAACTGAACACTGAAGCTTTCTTT. This translates into CACTSFYKLNTEAFF.